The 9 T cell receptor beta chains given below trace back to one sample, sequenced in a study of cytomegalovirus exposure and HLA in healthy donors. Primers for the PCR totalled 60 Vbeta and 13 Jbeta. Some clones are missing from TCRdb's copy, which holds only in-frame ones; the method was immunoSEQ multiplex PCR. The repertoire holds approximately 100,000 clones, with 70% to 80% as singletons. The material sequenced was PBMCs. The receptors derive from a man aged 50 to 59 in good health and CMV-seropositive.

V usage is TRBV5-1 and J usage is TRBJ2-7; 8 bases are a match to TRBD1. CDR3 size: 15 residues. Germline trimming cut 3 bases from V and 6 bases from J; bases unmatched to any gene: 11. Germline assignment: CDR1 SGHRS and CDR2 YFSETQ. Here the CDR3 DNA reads TGCGCCAGCAGCTGGGGGGCAGGGGGCTATTCCGAGCAGTACTTC. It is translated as CASSWGAGGYSEQYF.

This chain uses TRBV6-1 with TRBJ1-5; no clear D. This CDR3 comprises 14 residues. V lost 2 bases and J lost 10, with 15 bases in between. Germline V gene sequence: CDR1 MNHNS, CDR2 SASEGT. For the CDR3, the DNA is TGTGCCAGCAGTGAACAGCTCCGCGAGACTCCCCAGCATTTT. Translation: CASSEQLRETPQHF.

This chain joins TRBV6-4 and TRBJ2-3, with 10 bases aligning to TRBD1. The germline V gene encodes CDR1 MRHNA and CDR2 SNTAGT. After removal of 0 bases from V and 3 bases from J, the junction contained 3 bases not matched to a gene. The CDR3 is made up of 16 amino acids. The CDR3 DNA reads TGTGCCAGCAGTGACTCAGGGACAGGGGTGACAGATACGCAGTATTTT. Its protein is CASSDSGTGVTDTQYF.

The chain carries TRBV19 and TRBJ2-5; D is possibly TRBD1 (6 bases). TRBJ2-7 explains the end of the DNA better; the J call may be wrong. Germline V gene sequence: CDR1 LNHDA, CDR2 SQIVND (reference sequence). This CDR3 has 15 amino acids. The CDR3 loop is CASSPGQILSYEQYF. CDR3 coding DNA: TGTGCCAGTAGTCCCGGACAGATCCTCTCCTACGAGCAGTACTTC.

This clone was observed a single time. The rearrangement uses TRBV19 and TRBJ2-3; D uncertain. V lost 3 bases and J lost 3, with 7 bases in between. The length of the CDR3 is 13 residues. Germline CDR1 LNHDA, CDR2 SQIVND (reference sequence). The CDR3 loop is CASSIPATDTQYF. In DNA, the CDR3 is TGTGCCAGTAGTATCCCAGCGACAGATACGCAGTATTTT.

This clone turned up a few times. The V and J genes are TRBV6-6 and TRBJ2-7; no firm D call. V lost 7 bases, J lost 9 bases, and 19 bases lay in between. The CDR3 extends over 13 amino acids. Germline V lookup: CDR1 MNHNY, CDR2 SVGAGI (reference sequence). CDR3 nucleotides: TGTGCCAGCAAAATAACGGAAACTACGAGGCAGTACTTC. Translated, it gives CASKITETTRQYF.

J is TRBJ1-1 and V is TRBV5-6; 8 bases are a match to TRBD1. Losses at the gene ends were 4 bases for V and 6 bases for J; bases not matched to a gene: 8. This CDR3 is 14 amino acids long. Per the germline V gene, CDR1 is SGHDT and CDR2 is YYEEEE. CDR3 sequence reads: CASSPGRGLAEAFF. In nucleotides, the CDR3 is TGTGCCAGCAGCCCCGGCAGGGGGCTGGCTGAAGCTTTCTTT. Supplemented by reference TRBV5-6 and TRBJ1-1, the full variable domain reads DAGVTQSPTHLIKTRGQQVTLRCSPKSGHDTVSWYQQALGQGPQFIFQYYEEEERQRGNFPDRFSGHQFPNYSSELNVNALLLGDSALYLCASSPGRGLAEAFFGQGTRLTVV.

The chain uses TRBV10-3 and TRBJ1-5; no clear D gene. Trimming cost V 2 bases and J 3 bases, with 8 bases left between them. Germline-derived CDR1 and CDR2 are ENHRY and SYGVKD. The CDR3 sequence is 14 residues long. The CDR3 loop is CAISEGPLNQPQHF. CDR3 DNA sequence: TGTGCCATCAGTGAGGGGCCACTCAATCAGCCCCAGCATTTT.

CDR3 residues: CASSPTVFPNSPLHF. CDR3 coding DNA: TGTGCCAGCAGTCCTACGGTATTTCCCAATTCACCCCTCCACTTT. This chain links TRBV27 with TRBJ1-6; D is ambiguous. Looked up from germline, CDR1 is MNHEY and CDR2 is SMNVEV (reference sequence). The CDR3 extends over 15 amino acids. The ends were cut back, 5 bases at V and 7 bases at J, with 15 bases in the middle.